The 19 T cell receptor beta chains presented below share a single source sample, sequenced in a study of control samples from healthy donors and cancer patients. Sequencing used immunoSEQ multiplex PCR; TCRdb keeps in-frame clones, though not all of them. The data show 150,000 or so clones, about nine tenths seen once. The sequenced sample was blood. The origin of the receptors is a man aged 18-30 years in good health.

V is TRBV18 and J is TRBJ2-2; no clear D. Trimming stripped 0 bases from V and 1 base from J, with 15 bases between. CDR1 KGHSH and CDR2 LQKENI come from the germline V gene. The CDR3 loop spans 18 amino acids. As DNA, the CDR3 is TGTGCCAGCTCACCACCTAGCCTCGGCCGGAGGAACACCGGGGAGCTGTTTTTT. It codes for CASSPPSLGRRNTGELFF.

Concerning this clone itself: Other DNA sequences in this sample translate to the same CDR3. This rearrangement joins TRBV18 to TRBJ2-5, with 9 bases aligning to TRBD2. The germline CDR1 and CDR2 sequences are KGHSH and LQKENI. The length of the CDR3 is 15 residues. V was clipped by 5 bases and J by 0 bases; unmatched bases: 4. The CDR3 here is CASSAGGPDQETQYF. The CDR3 region has the DNA TGTGCCAGCTCAGCGGGGGGGCCCGACCAAGAGACCCAGTACTTC.

The V gene is TRBV18, the J gene TRBJ2-5; TRBD1 or TRBD2 may be the D gene (5 bases each). Germline lookup yields CDR1 KGHSH and CDR2 LQKENI. V was pared by 6 bases and J by 3 bases, with 8 bases between. The CDR3 has 12 amino acids. CDR3 residues: CASSRGEETQYF. CDR3 coding DNA: TGTGCCAGCTCGCGAGGGGAAGAGACCCAGTACTTC.

This clone was detected only a few times. V and J are TRBV6-5 and TRBJ1-1, with 8 bases fitting TRBD1. The CDR3 consists of 15 residues. CDR1 is MNHEY, CDR2 SVGAGI, per germline. The ends lost 5 bases at V and 5 bases at J; junction bases unmatched: 10. The CDR3 DNA sequence: TGTGCCAGCAGTCCCAGAGGACAGGGTAGAACTGAAGCTTTCTTT. Protein: CASSPRGQGRTEAFF.

By frequency in the sample, this clone is hyperexpanded. The chain has TRBV21-1 and TRBJ2-1; the DNA was not used to check the table's D call, TRBD2. TRBV21-1 is given as a pseudogene. The length of the CDR3 is 14 residues. The CDR3 reads CASSKSGAYNEQFF. The CDR3 region has the DNA TGTGCCAGCAGCAAGAGCGGGGCCTACAATGAGCAGTTCTTC.

This clone was detected a few times. The chain is built from TRBV3-1 (or the pseudogene TRBV3-2) and TRBJ1-2; 7 positions agree with TRBD1. Germline CDR1 reads LGHDT; CDR2 reads YNNKEL (reference sequence). This CDR3 contains 13 residues. V lost 0 bases, J lost 8 bases, and 3 bases stayed unmatched. In nucleotides, the CDR3 is TGTGCCAGCAGCCAAGAGACAGGGCGAGGCTACACCTTC. Its translation: CASSQETGRGYTF.

CDR3 coding DNA: TGTGCCAGCAGACCCGGGACAGGGGGCAATCAGCCCCAGCATTTT. It codes for CASRPGTGGNQPQHF. V and J are TRBV6-6 and TRBJ1-5, with TRBD1 identical over 10 bases. This CDR3 region has 15 residues. V gave up 6 bases and J gave up 2 bases; unmatched junction bases: 4. The V gene's germline CDR1 is MNHNY and CDR2 SVGAGI (reference sequence).

This rearrangement joins TRBV20-1 to TRBJ1-3; weak D call: TRBD1 (5 bases). V was clipped by 3 bases and J by 4 bases, with 13 bases between them. CDR1 and CDR2 (germline): DFQATT, SNEGSKA (reference sequence). The CDR3 is 14 residues long. CDR3 bases: TGCAGTGCTAGTGACCAGGGAGCCGGAAACACCATATATTTT. Protein product: CSASDQGAGNTIYF.

This chain connects TRBV6-5 to TRBJ2-7; 11 bases are a match to TRBD1. Germline assignment: CDR1 MNHEY and CDR2 SVGAGI. This CDR3 spans 15 amino acids. V was clipped by 7 bases and J by 2 bases; unmatched bases: 7. CDR3 sequence (DNA): TGTGCCAGCAATACCCCGGGACAGGGGGCCTACGAGCAGTACTTC. This sequence encodes CASNTPGQGAYEQYF.

The J gene is TRBJ1-2, the V gene TRBV9; TRBD1 is a possible D gene (6 bases). The V and J ends lost 0 bases and 4 bases respectively, with 13 bases between them. CDR3 size: 15 residues. Looked up from germline, CDR1 is SGDLS and CDR2 is YYNGEE. This CDR3 is CASSVGTGISYGYTF. The DNA for the CDR3 is TGTGCCAGCAGCGTAGGCACAGGGATCAGCTATGGCTACACCTTC.

In this sample, this clone turned up a few times. The chain is built from TRBV9 and TRBJ2-1, with 14 bases aligning to TRBD2. The germline CDR1 and CDR2 sequences are SGDLS and YYNGEE. The junction had 6 bases not matched to a gene; V was cut back by 5 bases and J by 8 bases. The CDR3 has 15 residues. CDR3 bases: TGTGCCAGCAGGTCGACTAGCGGGGGGGCCGATGAGCAGTTCTTC. It is translated as CASRSTSGGADEQFF.

The chain combines TRBV30 with TRBJ1-2, with D tentatively TRBD1 (6 bases). V shed 8 bases and J shed 7 bases, with 14 bases lying between them. The germline CDR1 and CDR2 sequences are GTSNPN and SVGIG (reference sequence). The length of the CDR3 is 11 residues. CDR3 sequence (DNA): TGTGCCCGAAGGGGAGGGGGTGGCTACACCTTC. This encodes CARRGGGGYTF.

The chain has TRBV2 and TRBJ1-2, with 8 bases that match TRBD1. V lost 7 bases and J lost 8; bases outside the gene matches: 3. Germline CDR1 SNHLY, CDR2 FYNNEI. This CDR3 comprises 11 residues. Here the CDR3 DNA reads TGTGCCAGCAAAACAGGGGGGGGCTACACCTTC. As protein: CASKTGGGYTF.

This clone was seen only a few times. The chain has TRBV20-1 and TRBJ1-5, with 9 nucleotides matching TRBD1. V lost 3 bases, J lost 2 bases, and 5 bases stayed unmatched. CDR3 length: 15 residues. CDR1 and CDR2 (germline): DFQATT, SNEGSKA (reference sequence). CDR3 region: CSASGTGTGNQPQHF. CDR3 bases: TGCAGTGCTAGTGGGACAGGGACAGGCAATCAGCCCCAGCATTTT.

V is TRBV6-2 or TRBV6-3 and J is TRBJ2-7; D ambiguous. This CDR3 spans 15 amino acids. The germline V gene encodes CDR1 MNHEY and CDR2 SVGEGT. With 4 bases removed from V and 1 base from J, the gap between germline ends came to 14 bases. DNA of the CDR3: TGTGCCAGCAGTTCCCCAGCGATTTGGTCCTACGAGCAGTACTTC. Its translation: CASSSPAIWSYEQYF.

In this sample, this clone turned up once. This chain connects TRBV7-9 to TRBJ2-3, with D tentatively TRBD1 (6 bases). Trimming cost V 3 bases and J 6 bases, with 10 bases left between them. The CDR3 sequence is 13 residues long. From germline, CDR1 is SEHNR and CDR2 FQNEAQ (reference sequence). CDR3 nucleotide sequence: TGTGCCAGCAGCTTTACAGGGATTGATACGCAGTATTTT. Protein sequence: CASSFTGIDTQYF.

This clone was observed a few times. The germline gene is not matched at one end of the junction; a read error may be the cause. The CDR3 sequence is CASGSGTPDRGFFFRGAVF. CDR3 DNA: TGTGCTAGTGGTTCCGGAACCCCGGACAGGGGATTCTTCTTCCGGGGAGCTGTTTTT. The chain combines TRBV12-5 with TRBJ2-2; 9 bases agree with TRBD1. The germline V gene has CDR1 LGHNT and CDR2 FRNRAP. The CDR3 is 19 amino acids.

The rearrangement joins TRBV6-4 to TRBJ2-1; 7 bases align to TRBD2. Germline values: CDR1 MRHNA, CDR2 SNTAGT. The CDR3 spans 18 residues. Unmatched junction bases numbered 26, after V lost 5 bases and J lost 13 bases. The CDR3 bases are TGTGCCAGCAGTACTCACCCTCTCCGGGGGGAATCCACTAGGGTCCAGTTCTTC. This translates into CASSTHPLRGESTRVQFF.

For this clone: This same CDR3 is encoded by further DNA sequences in the sample. The gene calls are TRBV4-1 and TRBJ2-2; D might be TRBD1 or TRBD2, each matching 5 bases. Per germline, CDR1 MGHRA and CDR2 YSYEKL. CDR3 length equals 16 residues. V lost 0 bases and J 2 bases, leaving 10 bases between the germline ends. The CDR3 loop reads CASSQDPRGNTGELFF. CDR3 bases: TGCGCCAGCAGCCAAGATCCACGGGGCAACACCGGGGAGCTGTTTTTT.